Below, 26 T cell receptor beta chains from the same sample are listed, as sequenced in a study of control samples from healthy donors and cancer patients. Using immunoSEQ multiplex PCR, the repertoire was profiled, and TCRdb retains in-frame clones only, with some absent. The repertoire consists of about 110,000 clones, with roughly 79% occurring once and the leading ten covering 5% to 8.5%. Sequencing was carried out using blood. These receptors all stem from a man in his late teens or twenties in good health.

This chain joins TRBV25-1 and TRBJ2-4; perhaps TRBD2 as D (6 bases). CDR3 length: 11 amino acids. Looked up from germline, CDR1 is MGHDK and CDR2 is SYGVNS. V was shortened by 8 bases and J by 9 bases, with 11 bases between the two germline ends. CDR3 nucleotide sequence: TGTGCCAGCCTCTACGGGGGCATTCAGTACTTC. This gives the protein CASLYGGIQYF.

The chain couples TRBV19 to TRBJ2-5, with 8 bases matching TRBD1. Germline trimming cut 4 bases from V and 3 bases from J; bases unmatched to any gene: 4. Looked up from germline, CDR1 is LNHDA and CDR2 is SQIVND (reference sequence). This CDR3 spans 14 amino acids. The CDR3 protein is CASSSLTGEETQYF. The CDR3 region has the DNA TGTGCCAGTAGTAGCTTGACAGGGGAAGAGACCCAGTACTTC.

The V gene is TRBV14, the J gene TRBJ2-5; a possible D gene is TRBD1 (5 bases). Germline CDR1 is SGHDN and CDR2 is FVKESK. Trimming removed 2 bases from V and 5 bases from J, with 12 bases in between. The CDR3 is 14 amino acids. DNA of the CDR3: TGTGCCAGCAGCCAACCTCGTGGGGCGGAGACCCAGTACTTC. It codes for CASSQPRGAETQYF.

This chain connects TRBV11-1 to TRBJ2-1, with 8 bases lining up with TRBD1. Germline trimming cut 4 bases from V and 8 bases from J; bases unmatched to any gene: 13. This CDR3 is built from 16 residues. Germline V CDR1 and CDR2: SGHAT, FQDESV (reference sequence). This CDR3 is CASSSMDRASADEQFF. The DNA of the CDR3 is TGTGCCAGCAGCTCAATGGACAGGGCGTCGGCCGATGAGCAGTTCTTC.

The chain recombines TRBV11-2 with TRBJ2-1; possible D gene TRBD1, 5 bases. CDR3 length: 15 residues. CDR1 and CDR2 from the germline V gene are SGHAT and FQNNGV. Trimming left V 2 bases short and J 8 bases short, with 16 bases between. CDR3: CASSLWGRGGDEQFF. The CDR3 DNA is TGTGCCAGCAGCTTATGGGGTAGGGGTGGGGATGAGCAGTTCTTC.

CDR3 DNA: TGTGCCATCAGTGAGACTAGCGGGGGGGCAAATACGCAGTATTTT. This translates into CAISETSGGANTQYF. V and J are TRBV10-3 and TRBJ2-3; 13 bases are a match to TRBD2. The germline V gene has CDR1 ENHRY and CDR2 SYGVKD. The CDR3 totals 15 residues. V dropped 2 bases and J dropped 7; count of bases not matched to a gene: 3.

The chain is built from TRBV5-5 and TRBJ2-2; D possibly matches TRBD1 or TRBD2 (6 bases each). Germline V gene data show CDR1 as SGHKS and CDR2 as YYEKEE (reference sequence). Trimming removed 4 bases at V and 2 bases at J, with 18 bases between. The CDR3 extends over 17 amino acids. CDR3 nucleotide sequence: TGTGCCAGCAGCCGCCCGACGGGGGCATCCAACACCGGGGAGCTGTTTTTT. Amino acid sequence: CASSRPTGASNTGELFF.

This clone was picked up one time. The chain combines TRBV7-9 with TRBJ1-3; D unclear. V was cut by 1 base and J by 0 bases, with 4 bases left in between. Per the germline V gene, CDR1 is SEHNR and CDR2 is FQNEAQ (reference sequence). CDR3 length equals 14 residues. The CDR3 sequence: CASSLDSSGNTIYF. CDR3 in DNA: TGTGCCAGCAGCTTAGATAGCTCTGGAAACACCATATATTTT. Full variable domain (outside the CDR3, taken from reference TRBV7-9 and TRBJ1-3): DTGVSQNPRHKITKRGQNVTFRCDPISEHNRLYWYRQTLGQGPEFLTYFQNEAQLEKSRLLSDRFSAERPKGSFSTLEIQRTEQGDSAMYLCASSLDSSGNTIYFGEGSWLTVV.

The chain has TRBV19 and TRBJ1-6; D gene unclear. CDR1 LNHDA and CDR2 SQIVND come from the germline V gene (reference sequence). There are 16 residues in the CDR3. The ends were cut back, 7 bases at V and 5 bases at J, with 18 bases in the middle. CDR3 sequence (DNA): TGTGCCAGTACCCGTAAACGGTTGGAGGATAATTCACCCCTCCACTTT. It specifies CASTRKRLEDNSPLHF.

The genes are TRBV5-5 and TRBJ2-3; either TRBD1 or TRBD2 may fit D (5 bases each). CDR1 is SGHKS and CDR2 is YYEKEE in the germline V gene (reference sequence). The CDR3 is 15 residues long. Deletions cut 4 bases from V and 6 bases from J, with 18 bases between. The CDR3 bases are TGTGCCAGCAGCCCGACGGGGACCCTCCACGATACGCAGTATTTT. This encodes CASSPTGTLHDTQYF.

The chain employs TRBV29-1 and TRBJ1-1, with 7 bases that match TRBD1. The CDR3 totals 16 residues. Germline lookup yields CDR1 SQVTM and CDR2 ANQGSEA. V gave up 6 bases and J gave up 0 bases; unmatched junction bases: 13. CDR3 DNA: TGCAGCGTGGCAGGGGGGCCGTTGAGGATGAACACTGAAGCTTTCTTT. This encodes CSVAGGPLRMNTEAFF. Variable domain in full (rest from reference TRBV29-1 and TRBJ1-1): SAVISQKPSRDICQRGTSLTIQCQVDSQVTMMFWYRQQPGQSLTLIATANQGSEATYESGFVIDKFPISRPNLTFSTLTVSNMSPEDSSIYLCSVAGGPLRMNTEAFFGQGTRLTVV.

The V gene is TRBV7-2, the J gene TRBJ2-2; D call uncertain. This CDR3 is 15 amino acids long. Germline lookup yields CDR1 SGHTA and CDR2 FQGNSA. V dropped 2 bases and J dropped 0 bases, with 7 bases sitting between them. This chain's CDR3 is CASSLFHSNTGELFF. DNA for the CDR3: TGTGCCAGCAGCTTATTTCATTCGAACACCGGGGAGCTGTTTTTT.

V gene TRBV27 combines with J gene TRBJ1-6, with D possibly matching TRBD1 (5 bases). V was trimmed by 5 bases and J by 7 bases, leaving 12 bases between them. The CDR3 totals 14 residues. The V gene's germline CDR1 is MNHEY and CDR2 SMNVEV (reference sequence). CDR3 loop: CASSGTVQNSPLHF. DNA of the CDR3: TGTGCCAGCAGTGGGACGGTTCAGAATTCACCCCTCCACTTT.

V and J are TRBV7-2 and TRBJ2-3; 7 bases map to TRBD1. Per the germline V gene, CDR1 is SGHTA and CDR2 is FQGNSA. The CDR3 spans 17 residues. Trimming cost V 6 bases and J 4 bases; bases outside gene matches: 16. The CDR3 sequence: CASRNNRGRGNADTQYF. CDR3 coding DNA: TGTGCCAGCAGAAATAACAGGGGACGTGGGAACGCAGATACGCAGTATTTT.

This rearrangement joins TRBV5-1 to TRBJ2-2; D call uncertain. The V gene lost 4 bases and the J gene lost 5 bases, with 9 bases spanning the gap. Per the germline V gene, CDR1 is SGHRS and CDR2 is YFSETQ. The CDR3 runs 13 residues. CDR3 in DNA: TGCGCCAGCAGCGCGGTCTTGACCGGGGAGCTGTTTTTT. Translated, it gives CASSAVLTGELFF.

The rearrangement joins TRBV6-6 to TRBJ1-2; the D is unclear. The CDR3 is 14 residues long. The germline CDR1 and CDR2 sequences are MNHNY and SVGAGI (reference sequence). Trimming removed 3 bases at V and 1 base at J, with 9 bases between. The CDR3 DNA sequence: TGTGCCAGCAGTTATGACCGAATTAACTATGGCTACACCTTC. Translated: CASSYDRINYGYTF.

This clone was counted a single time. The rearrangement uses TRBV29-1 and TRBJ2-5, with 9 bases that match TRBD2. The CDR3 contains 14 residues. Germline trimming cut 5 bases from V and 3 bases from J; bases unmatched to any gene: 7. Germline V gene data show CDR1 as SQVTM and CDR2 as ANQGSEA. The CDR3: CSVSKTSGKETQYF. The CDR3, as DNA: TGCAGCGTTAGTAAGACTAGCGGCAAAGAGACCCAGTACTTC.

The V call is TRBV24-1, the J call TRBJ1-2, with 7 bases aligning to TRBD1. Germline V lookup: CDR1 KGHDR, CDR2 SFDVKD. This CDR3 comprises 14 residues. With 2 bases clipped from V and 4 bases from J, the junction kept 3 bases outside the gene matches. The CDR3 DNA reads TGTGCCACCAGTGATTGGGGACAGCCCTATGGCTACACCTTC. It encodes CATSDWGQPYGYTF.

The rearrangement links TRBV2 to TRBJ1-2; 8 bases fit TRBD1. The CDR3 contains 13 residues. J gave up 5 bases and V 8 bases, and 7 bases lay outside the gene matches. CDR1 is SNHLY and CDR2 is FYNNEI in the germline V gene. The CDR3 coding sequence is TGTGCCAGCGAAGACAGACAGGGGTATGGCTACACCTTC. This codes for CASEDRQGYGYTF.

The chain recombines TRBV6-5 with TRBJ1-5; the match to TRBD1 covers 7 bases. J was trimmed by 3 bases and V by 6 bases; bases with no gene match: 5. The CDR3 extends over 14 amino acids. The germline V gene has CDR1 MNHEY and CDR2 SVGAGI. CDR3 loop: CASRSQGINQPQHF. The CDR3 region has the DNA TGTGCCAGCAGATCACAGGGGATCAATCAGCCCCAGCATTTT.

This chain uses TRBV24-1 with TRBJ1-2; D is ambiguous. The germline CDR1 and CDR2 sequences are KGHDR and SFDVKD. This CDR3 is 15 amino acids long. Between the trimmed V and J ends, which lost 3 bases and 4 bases, there was a span of 14 bases. The CDR3 DNA reads as TGTGCCACCAGTGATCAGGCCGGGCCTCCCTATGGCTACACCTTC. It specifies CATSDQAGPPYGYTF.

This clone was counted a few times. V is TRBV4-1 and J is TRBJ2-5; no reliable D call. Trimming took off 3 bases at V and 9 bases at J, with 14 bases between the two ends. The CDR3 has 13 amino acids. Germline CDR1 and CDR2: MGHRA and YSYEKL. In DNA, the CDR3 is TGCGCCAGCAGCCAGGCGAGGCTGAGCCCCCAGTACTTC. Translation gives CASSQARLSPQYF.

The chain links TRBV7-8 to TRBJ2-1; 8 bases fit TRBD2. V trimming: 1 base; J trimming: 3 bases; junction bases outside the gene matches: 11. CDR1 and CDR2 from the germline V gene are SGHVS and FQNEAQ. There are 18 residues in the CDR3. Here the CDR3 DNA reads TGTGCCAGCAGCTTAGGTTCTAGGGTAGCGGGGTACTACAATGAGCAGTTCTTC. Translating it yields CASSLGSRVAGYYNEQFF.

This clone showed up many times. This chain's CDR3 is CASSQRGKAFF. CDR3 DNA: TGTGCCAGCAGCCAACGGGGCAAAGCTTTCTTT. The chain couples TRBV3-1 (or the pseudogene TRBV3-2) to TRBJ1-1; possible D gene TRBD1, 5 bases. The V gene lost 2 bases and the J gene lost 9 bases, with 7 bases spanning the gap. Germline CDR1 and CDR2: LGHDT and YNNKEL (reference sequence). The CDR3 contains 11 residues.

V usage is TRBV30 and J usage is TRBJ2-2, with 7 positions matching TRBD1. With 0 bases clipped from V and 6 bases from J, the junction kept 4 bases outside the gene matches. The germline gives CDR1 GTSNPN, CDR2 SVGIG (reference sequence). CDR3 length: 14 amino acids. CDR3 sequence reads: CAWSVLQGAGELFF. The DNA for the CDR3 is TGTGCCTGGAGTGTACTCCAGGGGGCCGGGGAGCTGTTTTTT.

The rearrangement links TRBV14 to TRBJ1-2, with D unresolved. V lost 4 bases and J 3 bases, leaving 12 bases between the germline ends. The CDR3 runs 14 residues. Looked up from germline, CDR1 is SGHDN and CDR2 is FVKESK. The CDR3 is CASSLRPGDYGYTF. The CDR3 DNA is TGTGCCAGCAGCCTCCGACCCGGGGACTATGGCTACACCTTC.